This TCR beta chain was sequenced during a study of T cells in Graves' hyperthyroidism and ophthalmopathy. This clonotype was seen ten or more times. Its antigen remains unidentified. General study points: Ophthalmopathy was model-predicted a median roughly six months pre-onset.

Ophthalmopathy cases met thresholds of Clinical Activity Score at least 3, NOSPECS grade at least 4 and duration under 3 months. Diagnosis relied on clinical symptoms, serum thyroxine and TRAb, thyroid ultrasound and orbital computed tomography. PBMCs were sourced from approximately 9 ml fresh peripheral blood. CDR1 and CDR2 (germline): MDHEN, SYDVKM. V dropped 7 bases and J dropped 6 bases, with 12 bases sitting between them. The CDR3 covers 12 residues. Regions amplified from RNA transcripts were the TCR beta CDR3 regions. In the first-round RT-PCR of the TCR CDR3, the HTBI primer set was used. Each CDR3 protein is one row after TCRdb ran MiXCR on the multiplex PCR reads. The table has approximately 300,000 distinct CDR3 sequences, roughly a fifth seen once.

The sequenced sample consisted of blood. V and J are TRBV28 and TRBJ1-2, with D perhaps TRBD1 (6 bases). The sequence was obtained from a man aged 50 to 59 with Graves' ophthalmopathy. CDR3 region: CASTQGANGYTF. Here the CDR3 DNA reads TGTGCCAGCACACAGGGAGCTAATGGCTACACCTTC.